A single sample gave rise to the 2 T cell receptor beta chains below, sequenced in a study of early T cells in non-severe SARS-CoV-2 infection. TCRdb reanalysed the 5' RACE reads using MiXCR and keeps one entry per CDR3 protein. The sample lists some 28,000 distinct CDR3 sequences; approximately 4.6% were seen once. The sequencing sample was made of whole blood. Receptors originate from an adult who was a healthcare worker with PCR-confirmed SARS-CoV-2 infection or an uninfected control (not recorded which).

This chain uses TRBV20-1 with TRBJ1-2, with TRBD1 identical over 8 bases. The ends lost 0 bases at V and 8 bases at J; junction bases unmatched: 11. Germline V gene sequence: CDR1 DFQATT, CDR2 SNEGSKA (reference sequence). The CDR3 consists of 15 residues. The CDR3 protein is CSARDQGQGLLGYTF. The CDR3 DNA sequence: TGCAGTGCTAGAGATCAAGGACAGGGCCTCTTGGGCTACACCTTC.

The V call is TRBV28, the J call TRBJ2-4; D ambiguous. In germline, CDR1 is MDHEN, CDR2 SYDVKM. This CDR3 is built from 14 residues. V was clipped by 3 bases and J by 7 bases, with 13 bases between them. In DNA, the CDR3 is TGTGCCAGCAGTTTCACAGTTAGCCGGAACATTCAGTACTTC. It translates to CASSFTVSRNIQYF.